This T cell receptor beta chain originates from a study of vaccination effects on CD4 cells after COVID-19 (dated by TCRdb to 2022 to 2024). Broadly, across the study: In the ViraFEST assay, PBMC were stimulated with viral peptide pools, and TCR sequencing was then used to find antigen-specific CD4+ T cell clonotypes based on their expansion. Across the study, the median time from the second dose to post-vaccine sampling was 72 days (range 14 to 241). Altogether, roughly 10 COVID-19 convalescent patients and several SARS-CoV-2-naive healthy vaccine recipients made up the full study. Each well held over 1.5 million PBMC cultured in IMDM containing roughly 5% human AB serum, 10 IU/ml IL-2 and gentamicin, along with around 9.4 ug/ml peptides. Cultures from other donors in the study were sequenced with the Oncomine TCR Beta short-read assay on an Illumina iSeq 100. SARS-CoV-2 spike-specific CD4+ TCR repertoires were compared before and after mRNA vaccination in COVID-19 convalescent patients and in infection-naive vaccine recipients.

In the germline V gene, CDR1 corresponds to KGHDR and CDR2 to SFDVKD. From its cysteine to its phenylalanine, the CDR3 spans 14 amino acids. Of all the DNA, just the CDR3 is kept, 42 bases in frame from base 1. The germline ends are 6 bases apart after V is trimmed by 3 bases and J by 0 bases. After less than eleven days of culture, CD4+ T cells were isolated with the EasySep CD4+ T cell isolation kit. Each participant got two doses of an mRNA SARS-CoV-2 vaccine, either BNT162b2 or mRNA-1273. Negative nucleocapsid antibody results before and after vaccination confirmed that the healthy vaccine recipients had no prior SARS-CoV-2 infection. On days 3 and 7, half of the culture medium was replaced with fresh IL-2-containing medium. Unless noted otherwise, every peptide stimulation condition was grown in triplicate wells. Using Ficoll-Paque Plus gradient centrifugation, PBMC were separated from whole blood and then either used fresh or cryopreserved at -140C. The QIAamp micro DNA kit was used to extract genomic DNA from the cultured CD4+ T cells.

The protocol used for the library was the immunoSEQ multiplex PCR assay. DNA from the cultured and isolated CD4+ T cells underwent TCR beta CDR3 sequencing. In the paper's pipeline: Non-productive TCR sequences were removed and reads were trimmed to the CDR3 region, keeping CDR3s of at least 7 amino acids. The MANAFEST web app was used to identify antigen-specific clonotypes by comparing expansion in peptide wells with expansion in reference cultures. To be called positive, a clone needed expansion at FDR<0.05 compared with the reference and with all other wells, an odds ratio greater than 5, and a frequency greater than 0.1% in two replicate wells. Clonotypes significantly expanded in SARS-CoV-2 spike wells and in at least one common cold coronavirus spike condition were defined as cross-reactive. Using the stringdist R package, CDR3 similarity was measured by Levenshtein distance, and unrooted trees were constructed with ape in R 3.6.1. The table comes from immuneACCESS by way of TCRdb, which keeps in-frame sequences with V and J called. Part of the clones is missing from these tables; in studies checked, under half for an unresolved V gene and the rest for unknown reasons. That table is the source of V, J and clone size, and D and trimming were worked out from the DNA. The sample table records some 40,000 clones; around 66% of these occur just once. In total, the top ten clones hold 7.7% of the sample.

The paper as a whole reports these results and caveats: In healthy vaccine recipients, vaccine-induced clones were almost all SARS-CoV-2 mono-reactive, with only 1 of 255 being cross-reactive with common cold coronaviruses. At late post-vaccination timepoints, both infection-induced and vaccine-induced clones showed marked clonal contraction, consistent with waning T cell responses. Only a small number of convalescent patients were included, and no early post-infection timepoints were available, which limited the study.

A note on this clone: No antigen is known for it. There are no base qualities to consult, and no much larger clone falls within one base.

The chain is made from TRBV24-1 and TRBJ2-3; no D gene call is confident. The source was CD4+ T cells from PBMCs cultured without peptide, collected after COVID-19 vaccination. The sequence came from a human donor who received a COVID-19 vaccine. The DNA reads as follows: TGTGCCACCAGTGATGTTCCTAGCACAGATACGCAGTATTTT. This gives the protein CATSDVPSTDTQYF.